The clone carrying this T cell receptor beta chain occurred once. Antigen unknown. A much larger clone differs from this one at a single base, so this may be a read error. This entry belongs to a study of blood T cells in healthy people across ages. There are 13 residues in the CDR3. Germline lookup yields CDR1 DFQATT and CDR2 SNEGSKA (reference sequence). V was pared by 4 bases and J by 13 bases, with 10 bases of the junction left unmatched. Whole-study findings and limits: Age showed a roughly linear inverse relationship with TCR beta diversity per million T cells. More naive CD4+ cells and higher diversity marked long-lived donors relative to aged donors.

Combining a sample-barcoded 5' primer with a J-beta primer mix, a second PCR ran for about 7 to 12 cycles. TCRdb called the 5' RACE reads again in MiXCR, with one record for every CDR3 protein. The sample has some 940,000 distinct CDR3 sequences, about 27% seen once. Separately, the same data were catalogued under a study of T cells of mothers and their children.

The sample taken for sequencing was blood. The J gene is TRBJ2-1, the V gene TRBV20-1; 10 bases map to TRBD2. The TCR originated in a woman aged 40-49 years in good health. DNA of the CDR3: TGCAGTGCTAAGCGGGGGGGCCAAGAGACCCAGTTCTTC. It codes for CSAKRGGQETQFF.